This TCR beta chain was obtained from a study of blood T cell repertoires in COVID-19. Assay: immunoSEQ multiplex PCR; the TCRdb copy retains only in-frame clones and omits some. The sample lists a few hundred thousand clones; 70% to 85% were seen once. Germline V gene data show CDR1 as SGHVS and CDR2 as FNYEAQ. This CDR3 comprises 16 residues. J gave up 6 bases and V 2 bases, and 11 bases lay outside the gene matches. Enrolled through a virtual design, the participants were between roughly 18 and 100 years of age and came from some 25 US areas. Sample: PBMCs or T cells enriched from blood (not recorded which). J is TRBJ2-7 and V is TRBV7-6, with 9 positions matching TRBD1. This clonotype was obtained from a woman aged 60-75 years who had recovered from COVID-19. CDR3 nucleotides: TGTGCCAGCAGCTTAAACCATCCGGGACAGGGCTTCGAGCAGTACTTC. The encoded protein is CASSLNHPGQGFEQYF.